This TCR beta chain was sequenced during a study of T cell clones after liver transplantation. Study summary: Post-transplant blood was tracked for graft-donor-reactive T cell clones identified in a pre-transplant mixed lymphocyte reaction. Study results and caveats: Circulating graft-donor-reactive CD4 TCRbeta sequences fell significantly post-transplant in most of the 8 subjects.

CDR3 length: 14 amino acids. The germline V gene has CDR1 SGHDN and CDR2 FVKESK. Trimming removed 4 bases from V and 4 bases from J, with 13 bases in between. As for this clone: The antigen remains undetermined.

CD3+CD4+ and CD3+CD8+ cells were FACS-sorted from thawed unstimulated PBMCs. Profiled with immunoSEQ multiplex PCR; TCRdb holds only in-frame clones, not every one. The sample yields 95,000 to 130,000 clones, less than 95% seen once. The specimen comprised CD4+ T cells from blood, sampled 12 months after liver transplant. The genes are TRBV14 and TRBJ1-2; D ambiguous. This TCR derives from a human patient who received a liver transplant. T cells may partly derive from the graft donor. The CDR3: CASSPAPGVYGYTF. The DNA of the CDR3 is TGTGCCAGCAGCCCCGCTCCAGGAGTCTATGGCTACACCTTC.